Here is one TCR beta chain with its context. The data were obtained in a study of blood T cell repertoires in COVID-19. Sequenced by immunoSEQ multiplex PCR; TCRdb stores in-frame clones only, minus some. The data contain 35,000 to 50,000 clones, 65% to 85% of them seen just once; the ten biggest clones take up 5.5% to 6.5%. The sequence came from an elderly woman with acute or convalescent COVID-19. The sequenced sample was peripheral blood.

CDR3 DNA: TGTGCCAGCAGTGAAGGGGGTACCGGGGGGGCCCAGTACTTC. As protein: CASSEGGTGGAQYF. The chain has TRBV2 and TRBJ2-5; TRBD2 matches at 8 bases. The CDR3 consists of 14 residues. Germline-derived CDR1 and CDR2 are SNHLY and FYNNEI. V shed 1 base and J 9 bases; nucleotides not matched to a gene: 7.